This T cell receptor (beta chain) emerged from a study of early T cells in non-severe SARS-CoV-2 infection. Study-level background: RNA in bulk from unsorted whole blood was sequenced, and chains were unpaired.

This clonotype has a count of ten or more. TCRdb re-called the 5' RACE reads with MiXCR, one entry per CDR3 protein. Here the sample spans roughly 110,000 distinct CDR3 sequences, approximately 10% being singletons. The material sequenced was whole blood. The sequence was obtained from an adult who was a healthcare worker with PCR-confirmed SARS-CoV-2 infection or an uninfected control (not recorded which).

The CDR3 bases are TGTGCCAGCAGCCATCGGGCCCGGAACACCGGGGAGCTGTTTTTT. This translates into CASSHRARNTGELFF. This chain uses TRBV14 with TRBJ2-2; D is uncertain. Germline loops: CDR1 SGHDN, CDR2 FVKESK. Trimming stripped 3 bases from V and 1 base from J, with 9 bases between. The CDR3 extends over 15 amino acids.